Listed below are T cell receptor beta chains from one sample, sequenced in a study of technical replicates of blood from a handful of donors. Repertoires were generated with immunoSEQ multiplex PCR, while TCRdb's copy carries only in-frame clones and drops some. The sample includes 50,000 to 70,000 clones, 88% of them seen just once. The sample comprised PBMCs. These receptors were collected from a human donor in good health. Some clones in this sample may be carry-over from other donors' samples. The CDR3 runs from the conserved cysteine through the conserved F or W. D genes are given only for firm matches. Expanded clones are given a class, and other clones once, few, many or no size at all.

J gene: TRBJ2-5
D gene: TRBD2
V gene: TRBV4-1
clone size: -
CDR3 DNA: TGCGCCAGCAGCCAAGATCGGGGACTAGTGCGGGAGACCCAGTACTTC
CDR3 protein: CASSQDRGLVRETQYF

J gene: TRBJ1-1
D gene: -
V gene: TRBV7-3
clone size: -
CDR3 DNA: TGTGCCAGCAGCCCGACAGACATGAACACTGAAGCTTTCTTT
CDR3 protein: CASSPTDMNTEAFF

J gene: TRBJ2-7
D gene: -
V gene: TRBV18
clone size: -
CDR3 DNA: TGTGCCAGCTCACCACGGGGGGCCTACGAGCAGTACTTC
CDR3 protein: CASSPRGAYEQYF

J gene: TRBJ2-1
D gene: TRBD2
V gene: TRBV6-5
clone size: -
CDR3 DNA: TGTGCCAGCAGAAAAGCGGGGGGGCTCTACAATGAGCAGTTCTTC
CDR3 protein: CASRKAGGLYNEQFF

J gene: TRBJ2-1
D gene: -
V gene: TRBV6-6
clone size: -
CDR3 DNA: TGTGCCAGCAGTTACTCTTTAGCGTATACGGGTAATGAGCAGTTCTTC
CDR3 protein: CASSYSLAYTGNEQFF

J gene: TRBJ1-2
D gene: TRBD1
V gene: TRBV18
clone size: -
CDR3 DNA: TGTGCCAGCTCACCATCAGGGGGCGCACTCTATGGCTACACCTTC
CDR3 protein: CASSPSGGALYGYTF

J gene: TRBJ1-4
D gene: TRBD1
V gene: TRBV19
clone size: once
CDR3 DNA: TGTGCCAGCAGGGACAGGGGGCCGGCAACTAATGAAAAACTGTTTTTT
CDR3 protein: CASRDRGPATNEKLFF

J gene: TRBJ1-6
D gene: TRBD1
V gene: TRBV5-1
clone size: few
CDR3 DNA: TGCGCCAGCAGCGTAGATAGACAGGGGCTCGGTTCACCCCTCCACTTT
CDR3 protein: CASSVDRQGLGSPLHF

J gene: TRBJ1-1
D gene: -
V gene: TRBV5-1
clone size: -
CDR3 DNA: TGCGCCAGCAGATTACAGGGATCGAACACTGAAGCTTTCTTT
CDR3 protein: CASRLQGSNTEAFF

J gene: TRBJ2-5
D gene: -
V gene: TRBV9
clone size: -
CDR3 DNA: TGTGCCAGCAGCGCCGACAGTGGGGAAGAGACCCAGTACTTC
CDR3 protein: CASSADSGEETQYF

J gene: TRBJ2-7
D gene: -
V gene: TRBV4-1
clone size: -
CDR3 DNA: TGCGCCAGCAGCCAAGGCAGCGCCTACGAGCAGTACTTC
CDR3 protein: CASSQGSAYEQYF

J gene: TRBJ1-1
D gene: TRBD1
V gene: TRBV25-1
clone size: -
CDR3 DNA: TGTGCCAGCAGTGCGCGGACAGGGACGAACACTGAAGCTTTCTTT
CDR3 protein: CASSARTGTNTEAFF

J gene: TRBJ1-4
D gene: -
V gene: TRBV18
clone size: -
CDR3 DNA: TGTGCCAGCTCCCCTGGGAGGGCGGCTGAAAAACTGTTTTTT
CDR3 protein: CASSPGRAAEKLFF

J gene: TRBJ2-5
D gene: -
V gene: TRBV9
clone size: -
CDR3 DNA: TGTGCCAGCAGCGTAGAGGGTAGTCTAGCCGGGGAGACCCAGTACTTC
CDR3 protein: CASSVEGSLAGETQYF

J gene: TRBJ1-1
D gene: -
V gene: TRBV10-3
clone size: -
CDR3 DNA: TGTGCCATCAGTGAGTCGTCCCAGGCTTTCTTT
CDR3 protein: CAISESSQAFF

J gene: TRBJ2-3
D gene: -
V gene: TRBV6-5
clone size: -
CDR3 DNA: TGTGCCAGCAGTACAGGCCCTCCGAGAGATACGCAGTATTTT
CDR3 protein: CASSTGPPRDTQYF

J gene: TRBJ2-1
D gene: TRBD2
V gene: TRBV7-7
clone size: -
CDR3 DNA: TGTGCCAGCAGCTTGAGCGGGGGGGCTTTAAATGAGCAGTTCTTC
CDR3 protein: CASSLSGGALNEQFF

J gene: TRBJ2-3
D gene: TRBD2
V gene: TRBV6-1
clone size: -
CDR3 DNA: TGTGCCAGCCGGACTAGCGGGGGCCCAGGTACGCAGTATTTT
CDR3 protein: CASRTSGGPGTQYF

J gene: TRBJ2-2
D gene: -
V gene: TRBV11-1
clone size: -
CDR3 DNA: TGTGCCACCATGAGGTCGAACACCGGGGAGCTGTTTTTT
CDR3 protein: CATMRSNTGELFF

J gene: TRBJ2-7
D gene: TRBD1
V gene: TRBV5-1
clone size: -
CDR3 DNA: TGCGCCAGCAGCCCGGGGACAGCTCAATACGAGCAGTACTTC
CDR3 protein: CASSPGTAQYEQYF

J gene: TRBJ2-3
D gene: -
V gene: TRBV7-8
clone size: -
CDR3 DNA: TGTGCCAGCAGCTTAGATCGCGGGGTGGGCACAGATACGCAGTATTTT
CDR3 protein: CASSLDRGVGTDTQYF

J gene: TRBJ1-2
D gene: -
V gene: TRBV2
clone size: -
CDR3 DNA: TGTGCCACCACAGGATTAACTAACTATGGCTACACCTTC
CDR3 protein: CATTGLTNYGYTF

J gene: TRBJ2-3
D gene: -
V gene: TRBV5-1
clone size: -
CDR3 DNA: TGCGCCAGCAGCTTGAGTACCTGGACAGTTACAGATACGCAGTATTTT
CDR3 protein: CASSLSTWTVTDTQYF

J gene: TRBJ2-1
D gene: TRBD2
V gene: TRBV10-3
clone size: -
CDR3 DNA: TGTGCCATCAGGGGGACTAGCGGGAACTCCTACAATGAGCAGTTCTTC
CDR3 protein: CAIRGTSGNSYNEQFF

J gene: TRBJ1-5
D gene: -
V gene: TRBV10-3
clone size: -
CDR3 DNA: TGTGCCATCAGTGGACAGGAGAATCAGCCCCAGCATTTT
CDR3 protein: CAISGQENQPQHF

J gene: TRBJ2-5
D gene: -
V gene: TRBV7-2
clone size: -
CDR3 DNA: TGTGCCAGCAGCAGGAACAGGGAAGAGACCCAGTACTTC
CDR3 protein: CASSRNREETQYF

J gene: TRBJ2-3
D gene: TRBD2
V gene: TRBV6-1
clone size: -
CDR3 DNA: TGTGCCAGCAGTGAAGTGGCGTCTAGCGGGAGCAGAAATACGCAGTATTTT
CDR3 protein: CASSEVASSGSRNTQYF

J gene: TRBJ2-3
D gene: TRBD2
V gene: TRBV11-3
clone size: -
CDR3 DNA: TGTGCCAGCAGCTTAGATAGGCTAGCGGCTAGCACAGATACGCAGTATTTT
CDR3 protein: CASSLDRLAASTDTQYF

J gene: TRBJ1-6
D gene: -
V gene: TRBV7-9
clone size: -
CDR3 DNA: TGTGCCAGCAGCTTAGGGGGCAGCCATAATTCACCCCTCCACTTT
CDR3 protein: CASSLGGSHNSPLHF

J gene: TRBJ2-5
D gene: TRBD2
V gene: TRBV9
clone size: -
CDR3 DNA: TGTGCCAGCAGCGCCGGGACTAGCGGGGGGAGCCTTGGGGCCCAGTACTTC
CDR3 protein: CASSAGTSGGSLGAQYF

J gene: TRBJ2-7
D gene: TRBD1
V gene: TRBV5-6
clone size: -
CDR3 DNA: TGTGCCAGCAGCTACTGGACAGGGAGGTACGAGCAGTACTTC
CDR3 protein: CASSYWTGRYEQYF

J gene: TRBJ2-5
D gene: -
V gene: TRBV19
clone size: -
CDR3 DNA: TGTGCCAGTAGTATAGACCTGAGGCAGACCCAGTACTTC
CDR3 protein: CASSIDLRQTQYF

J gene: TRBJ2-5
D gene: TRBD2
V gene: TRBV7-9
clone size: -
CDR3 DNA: TGTGCCAGCAGCCTAACTGAACTAGCGGGGGGCAGGGAGACCCAGTACTTC
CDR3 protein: CASSLTELAGGRETQYF

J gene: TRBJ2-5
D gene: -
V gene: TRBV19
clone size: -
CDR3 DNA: TGTGCCAGTGGAGGCGGGACCCTCGGCGAGACCCAGTACTTC
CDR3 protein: CASGGGTLGETQYF

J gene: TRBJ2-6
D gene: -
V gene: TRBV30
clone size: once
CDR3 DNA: TGTGCCTGGAGTGTGGGCATCTCTGGGGCCAACGTCCTGACTTTC
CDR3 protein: CAWSVGISGANVLTF

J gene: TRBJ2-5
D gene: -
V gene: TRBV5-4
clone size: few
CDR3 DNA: TGTGCCAGCAGCCGGACGGGACTCATGGTATCGAAGACCCAGTACTTC
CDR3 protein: CASSRTGLMVSKTQYF

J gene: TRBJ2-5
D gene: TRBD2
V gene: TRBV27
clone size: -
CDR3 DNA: TGTGCCAGCAGGCCGGGGGGGCGCTACCAAGAGACCCAGTACTTC
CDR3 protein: CASRPGGRYQETQYF

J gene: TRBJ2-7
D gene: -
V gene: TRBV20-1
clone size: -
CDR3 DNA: TGCAGTGCTACGGGAAACGAGCAGTACTTC
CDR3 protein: CSATGNEQYF

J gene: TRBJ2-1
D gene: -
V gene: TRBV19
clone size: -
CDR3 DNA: TGTGCCAGTACCACGAGCGGGACAGGACTAAACAATGAGCAGTTCTTC
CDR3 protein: CASTTSGTGLNNEQFF

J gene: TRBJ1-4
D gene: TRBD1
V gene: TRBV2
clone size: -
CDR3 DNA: TGTGCCAGCAGTGAAGCCGGGGCAGGGGGAGGTGAAAAACTGTTTTTT
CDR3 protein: CASSEAGAGGGEKLFF

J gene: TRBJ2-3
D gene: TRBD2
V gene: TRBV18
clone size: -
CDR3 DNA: TGTGCCAGCTCACCAAGGATAGCGGGGAGCACAGATACGCAGTATTTT
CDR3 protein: CASSPRIAGSTDTQYF

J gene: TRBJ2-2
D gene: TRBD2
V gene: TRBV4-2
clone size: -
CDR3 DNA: TGTGCCAGCAGCCAACGGGTCACTAGCGGGGATCTCACCGGGGAGCTGTTTTTT
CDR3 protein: CASSQRVTSGDLTGELFF

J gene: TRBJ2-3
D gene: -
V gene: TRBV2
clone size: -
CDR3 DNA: TGTGCCGGGGCGACGTGGGGCGGCACCTCCCCTCTCCATTTT
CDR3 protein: CAGATWGGTSPLHF

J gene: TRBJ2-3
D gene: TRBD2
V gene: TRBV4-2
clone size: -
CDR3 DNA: TGTGCCAGCAGAAAGTATAGCGGGGGCCTAACAGATACGCAGTATTTT
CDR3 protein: CASRKYSGGLTDTQYF

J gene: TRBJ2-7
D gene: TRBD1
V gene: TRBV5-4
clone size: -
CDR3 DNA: TGTGCCAGCAGCTCGGGACAGAACACTAGATACGAGCAGTACTTC
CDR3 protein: CASSSGQNTRYEQYF